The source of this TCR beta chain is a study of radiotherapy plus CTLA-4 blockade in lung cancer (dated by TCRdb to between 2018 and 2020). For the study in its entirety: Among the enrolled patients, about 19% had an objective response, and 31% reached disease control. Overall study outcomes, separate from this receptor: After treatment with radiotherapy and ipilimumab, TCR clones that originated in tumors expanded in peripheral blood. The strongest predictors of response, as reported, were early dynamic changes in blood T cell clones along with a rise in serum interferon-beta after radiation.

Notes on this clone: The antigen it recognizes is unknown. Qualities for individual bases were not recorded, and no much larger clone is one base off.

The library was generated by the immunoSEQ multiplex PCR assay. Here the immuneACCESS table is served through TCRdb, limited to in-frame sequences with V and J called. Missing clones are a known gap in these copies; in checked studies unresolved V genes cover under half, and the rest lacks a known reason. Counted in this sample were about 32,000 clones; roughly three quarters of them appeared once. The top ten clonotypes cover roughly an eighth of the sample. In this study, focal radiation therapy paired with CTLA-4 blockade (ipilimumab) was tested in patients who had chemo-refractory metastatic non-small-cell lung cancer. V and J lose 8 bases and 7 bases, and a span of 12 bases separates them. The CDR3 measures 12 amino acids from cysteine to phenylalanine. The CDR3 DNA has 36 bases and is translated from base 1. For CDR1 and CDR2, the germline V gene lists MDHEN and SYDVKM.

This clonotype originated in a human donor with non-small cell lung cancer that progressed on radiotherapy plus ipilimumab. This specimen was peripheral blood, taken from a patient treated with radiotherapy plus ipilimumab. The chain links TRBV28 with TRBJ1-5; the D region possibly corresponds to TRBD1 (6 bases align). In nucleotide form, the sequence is TGTGCCAGCTCGACAGGTCGGCAGCCCCAGCATTTT. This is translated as CASSTGRQPQHF.